Listed here are 5 T cell receptor beta chains from one sample, sequenced in a study of T cells after somatic rescue of genetic block. Sequencing was performed with immunoSEQ multiplex PCR; in TCRdb, only in-frame clones are kept and a portion is missing. The sample gives 110,000 or so clones, approximately 90% of which show up once; approximately 1.3% is in the top ten. The sequenced material came from peripheral blood mononuclear cells (PBMCs). The receptor source for this set is a woman aged 18-29 years.

The rearrangement joins TRBV9 to TRBJ1-1; D remains unclear. The CDR3 runs 14 residues. Trimming left V 3 bases short and J 3 bases short, with 12 bases between. The germline gives CDR1 SGDLS, CDR2 YYNGEE. CDR3 amino acids: CASSAAGRHTEAFF. CDR3 nucleotides: TGTGCCAGCAGCGCCGCCGGGCGGCACACTGAAGCTTTCTTT.

V gene TRBV4-3 combines with J gene TRBJ2-1; 9 bases are a match to TRBD2. Trimming took 4 bases from V and 8 from J; bases not matched to a gene: 0. Germline loops: CDR1 LGHNA, CDR2 YSLEER. This CDR3 is 12 amino acids long. The CDR3 loop reads CASSRTSDEQFF. In DNA, the CDR3 is TGCGCCAGCAGCCGGACTAGCGATGAGCAGTTCTTC.

V and J are TRBV2 and TRBJ1-1; a possible D gene is TRBD1 (5 bases). The CDR3 contains 14 residues. Trimming shortened V by 8 bases and J by 11 bases, and 24 bases separated the two germline ends. The germline V gene encodes CDR1 SNHLY and CDR2 FYNNEI. The CDR3 sequence: CASGRLRGVTKAFF. As DNA, the CDR3 is TGTGCCAGCGGGAGGTTAAGGGGAGTTACGAAGGCTTTCTTT.

This chain joins TRBV6-5 and TRBJ1-1; D is uncertain. CDR1 and CDR2 (germline): MNHEY, SVGAGI. The CDR3 is made up of 15 amino acids. The V gene lost 0 bases and the J gene lost 1 base, with 9 bases spanning the gap. The CDR3 here is CASSYSGISNTEAFF. The CDR3, as DNA: TGTGCCAGCAGTTACTCAGGGATTTCGAACACTGAAGCTTTCTTT.

The gene calls are TRBV2 and TRBJ1-6; 9 positions match TRBD1. Germline lookup yields CDR1 SNHLY and CDR2 FYNNEI. The CDR3 spans 14 residues. The ends lost 9 bases at V and 5 bases at J; junction bases unmatched: 5. The CDR3 sequence: CARGGTGHNSPLHF. DNA of the CDR3: TGTGCCAGGGGGGGGACAGGGCATAATTCACCCCTCCACTTT.